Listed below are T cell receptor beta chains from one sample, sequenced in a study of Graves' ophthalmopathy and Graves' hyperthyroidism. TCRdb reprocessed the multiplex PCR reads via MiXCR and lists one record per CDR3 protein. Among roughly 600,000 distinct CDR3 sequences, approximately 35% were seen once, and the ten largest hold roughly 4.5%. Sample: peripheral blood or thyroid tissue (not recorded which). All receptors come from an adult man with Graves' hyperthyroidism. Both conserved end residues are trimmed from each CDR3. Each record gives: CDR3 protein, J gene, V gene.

CDR3aa: ASSRSFSGTDTQY
j_gene: TRBJ2-3
v_gene: TRBV4-1

CDR3aa: SARDPGRVYEQY
j_gene: TRBJ2-7
v_gene: TRBV20-1

CDR3aa: ASAESPEAF
j_gene: TRBJ1-1
v_gene: TRBV2

CDR3aa: SAPSGRAIFDEQF
j_gene: TRBJ2-1
v_gene: TRBV20-1

CDR3aa: ASSASGGNSPLH
j_gene: TRBJ1-6
v_gene: TRBV7-3

CDR3aa: ASSNGDSNAEAF
j_gene: TRBJ1-1
v_gene: TRBV12-3/TRBV12-4

CDR3aa: ASSQPDRGSQY
j_gene: TRBJ2-5
v_gene: TRBV7-9

CDR3aa: ASSLLLGGNYGYT
j_gene: TRBJ1-2
v_gene: TRBV5-4

CDR3aa: AISGLAGGGVTDTQY
j_gene: TRBJ2-3
v_gene: TRBV10-3

CDR3aa: ASRQTSGGFGETQY
j_gene: TRBJ2-5
v_gene: TRBV10-3

CDR3aa: ASGLSGDPGELF
j_gene: TRBJ2-2
v_gene: TRBV2

CDR3aa: ASMQAEKETQY
j_gene: TRBJ2-5
v_gene: TRBV2

CDR3aa: ATSSRTTGAPAF
j_gene: TRBJ1-1
v_gene: TRBV15

CDR3aa: SARDLGQGKNSPLH
j_gene: TRBJ1-6
v_gene: TRBV20-1

CDR3aa: ASSLASHSSYEQY
j_gene: TRBJ2-7
v_gene: TRBV11-1

CDR3aa: SSLFSLNTEAF
j_gene: TRBJ1-1
v_gene: TRBV29-1

CDR3aa: ASSLTGSYTGELF
j_gene: TRBJ2-2
v_gene: TRBV12-3/TRBV12-4

CDR3aa: ASSPGGMETQY
j_gene: TRBJ2-5
v_gene: TRBV5-5

CDR3aa: ASSRTGTGGVGELF
j_gene: TRBJ2-2
v_gene: TRBV2

CDR3aa: ASTPPTSLSEQY
j_gene: TRBJ2-7
v_gene: TRBV7-2

CDR3aa: ASSKFTGGSGDEQF
j_gene: NA
v_gene: TRBV7-3

CDR3aa: ASSLGEMVTQY
j_gene: TRBJ2-7
v_gene: TRBV7-8

CDR3aa: ASSRELEETQY
j_gene: TRBJ2-5
v_gene: TRBV7-3

CDR3aa: ASSRTGETDTQY
j_gene: TRBJ2-3
v_gene: TRBV12-3/TRBV12-4

CDR3aa: ASTTGLAGGSNTGELF
j_gene: TRBJ2-2
v_gene: TRBV6-2/TRBV6-3

CDR3aa: SVVGGRETQY
j_gene: TRBJ2-5
v_gene: TRBV29-1

CDR3aa: AISEWLAGPGNEQF
j_gene: TRBJ2-1
v_gene: TRBV10-3

CDR3aa: ASSETGGHGELF
j_gene: TRBJ2-2
v_gene: TRBV12-3/TRBV12-4

CDR3aa: ASSPTASLEEKLF
j_gene: TRBJ1-4
v_gene: TRBV5-8

CDR3aa: ASSSRYRDEKLF
j_gene: TRBJ1-4
v_gene: TRBV9

CDR3aa: SVAPGQGSYEQY
j_gene: TRBJ2-7
v_gene: TRBV29-1

CDR3aa: ASSVGTAHGYT
j_gene: TRBJ1-2
v_gene: TRBV9

CDR3aa: ASRNRGYNSPLH
j_gene: TRBJ1-6
v_gene: TRBV7-9

CDR3aa: ATSDPEGEVYGYT
j_gene: TRBJ1-2
v_gene: TRBV24-1

CDR3aa: ASSYTPGGDETQY
j_gene: TRBJ2-5
v_gene: TRBV6-5

CDR3aa: ASSLGPGRGLGYT
j_gene: TRBJ1-2
v_gene: TRBV13

CDR3aa: ASSVGVGSPLH
j_gene: TRBJ1-6
v_gene: TRBV10-1

CDR3aa: AISYSPGVGYT
j_gene: TRBJ1-2
v_gene: TRBV10-3

CDR3aa: ATSSTGTGDKEQY
j_gene: TRBJ2-7
v_gene: TRBV24-1

CDR3aa: SALPGLAGQETQY
j_gene: TRBJ2-5
v_gene: TRBV20-1

CDR3aa: ASSPGLAGGHEQY
j_gene: TRBJ2-7
v_gene: TRBV27